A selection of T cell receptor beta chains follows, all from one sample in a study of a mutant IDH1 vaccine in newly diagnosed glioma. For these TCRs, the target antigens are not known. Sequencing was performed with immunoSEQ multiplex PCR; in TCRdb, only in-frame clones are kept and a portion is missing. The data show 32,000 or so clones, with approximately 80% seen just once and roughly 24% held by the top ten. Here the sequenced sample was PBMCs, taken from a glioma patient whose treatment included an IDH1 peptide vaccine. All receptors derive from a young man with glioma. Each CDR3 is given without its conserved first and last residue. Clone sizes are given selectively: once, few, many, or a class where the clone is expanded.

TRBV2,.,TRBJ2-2,ASSVSGMAGELF
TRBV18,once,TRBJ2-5,ASSPGRDRDQTQY
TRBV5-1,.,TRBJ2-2,ASSFPRNTGELF
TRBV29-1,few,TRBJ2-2,SVVGVDREHTGELF
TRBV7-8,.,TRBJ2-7,ASSHDATYSYEQY
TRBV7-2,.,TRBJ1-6,ASSLRDSNNSPLH
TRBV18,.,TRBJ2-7,ASSFSGQGIYEQY
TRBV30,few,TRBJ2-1,AWSAASYNEQF
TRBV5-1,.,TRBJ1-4,ASSFGTGNEKLF
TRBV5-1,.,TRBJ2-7,ASSIDRGHYEQY
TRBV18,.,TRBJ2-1,ASSPRALYNEQF
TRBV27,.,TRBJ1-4,ASSSYRGKGQKLF
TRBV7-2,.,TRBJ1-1,ASSLDIEDGNTEAF
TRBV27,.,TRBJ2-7,ASSFRGTSGTYEQY
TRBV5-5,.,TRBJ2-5,ASSLLIKETQY
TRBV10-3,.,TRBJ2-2,AISERDRGTGELF
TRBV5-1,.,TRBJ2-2,AGGTGNTGELF
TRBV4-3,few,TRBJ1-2,ASSARHFRGRRPDYGYT